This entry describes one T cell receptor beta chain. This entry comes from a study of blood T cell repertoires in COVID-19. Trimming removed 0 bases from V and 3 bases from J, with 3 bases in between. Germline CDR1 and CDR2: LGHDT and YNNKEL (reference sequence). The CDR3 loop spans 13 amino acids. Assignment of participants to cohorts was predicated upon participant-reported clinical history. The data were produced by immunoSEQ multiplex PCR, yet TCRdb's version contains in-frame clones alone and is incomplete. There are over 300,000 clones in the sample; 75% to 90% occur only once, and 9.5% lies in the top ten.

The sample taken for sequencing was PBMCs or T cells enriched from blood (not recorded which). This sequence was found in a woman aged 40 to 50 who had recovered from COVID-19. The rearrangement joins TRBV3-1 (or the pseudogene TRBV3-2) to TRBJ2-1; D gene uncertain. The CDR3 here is CASSQDHYNEQFF. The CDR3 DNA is TGTGCCAGCAGCCAAGACCACTACAATGAGCAGTTCTTC.